This record looks at one T cell receptor beta chain sequence and its context. This record belongs to a study of blood T cell repertoires in COVID-19. In the original processing: Researchers report that nucleated cell counts were estimated from reference gene primer amplification. Some clones are missing from TCRdb's copy, which holds only in-frame ones; the method was immunoSEQ multiplex PCR. Clone size and the V and J calls come from that table; the DNA yielded D and trimming. The table lists some 150,000 clones, 84% of them singletons. Per the germline V gene, CDR1 is MNHEY and CDR2 is SMNVEV (reference sequence). The CDR3 spans 17 residues. V gave up 10 bases and J gave up 7 bases; unmatched junction bases: 21.

This chain uses TRBV27 with TRBJ2-2; 7 nucleotides match TRBD1. Sample: peripheral blood. The clonotype comes from a human donor in a cohort sampled during active COVID-19. CDR3 loop: CATPDLPPTGILGELFF. CDR3 DNA sequence: TGTGCCACCCCTGACCTCCCCCCGACAGGGATTCTCGGGGAGCTGTTTTTT.